This T cell receptor beta chain is drawn from a study of T cell repertoires in cytomegalovirus infection. Study as a whole: The study used recently identified HLA-C-restricted and well-studied HLA-B-restricted CMV epitopes. Matching HLA type and CMV infection were both indicated by public TCR beta signatures. Whole-study results and caveats: Using cumulative public TCR beta family frequency, the authors identified those who carried CMV together with the relevant HLA. HLA-C-restricted TCR beta clonotypes specific for CMV led the ex vivo response.

Per germline, CDR1 LNHNV and CDR2 YYDKDF (reference sequence). The CDR3 consists of 16 residues. Trimming took 3 bases from V and 5 from J; bases not matched to a gene: 12. TCRdb reprocessed the reads with MiXCR, giving one entry per CDR3 protein. The profile shows 750,000 to 900,000 distinct CDR3 sequences, under 35% of them singletons. As to this clonotype: The target antigen is unknown.

The chain uses TRBV15 and TRBJ1-2, with 7 positions matching TRBD1. The clonotype was recovered from a human donor in good health (CMV status not recorded). Some clones in this sample may be carry-over from other donors' samples. Sequencing was performed on cultured CD8+ T cells from PBMCs, taken from culture after CMV antigen stimulation. CDR3 sequence reads: CATSRGKGAGFYGYTF. In DNA form, the CDR3 reads TGTGCCACCAGCAGGGGGAAGGGGGCCGGATTTTATGGCTACACCTTC. The whole variable domain, filled in from reference TRBV15 and TRBJ1-2, reads DAMVIQNPRYQVTQFGKPVTLSCSQTLNHNVMYWYQQKSSQAPKLLFHYYDKDFNNEADTPDNFQSRRPNTSFCFLDIRSPGLGDTAMYLCATSRGKGAGFYGYTFGSGTRLTVV.